This TCR beta chain was retrieved from a study of blood T cell repertoires in COVID-19. At the level of the study: PBMCs, B-cell-depleted T cells, or T cells were the source of the cDNA or gDNA that made up the material.

Clones were read by immunoSEQ multiplex PCR, and TCRdb kept only the in-frame ones, dropping some. The sample carries roughly 300,000 clones, 70% to 90% recorded once. CDR1 and CDR2 (germline): SEHNR, FQNEAQ (reference sequence). The CDR3 consists of 13 residues. After removal of 1 base from V and 6 bases from J, the junction contained 2 bases not matched to a gene. Individuals aged about 18 to 95 years were recruited from 24 US areas. Participants were placed into cohorts based on the clinical history they reported. Each recovered donor of Cohort 3 presented with two negative PCRs, clearance, or symptom resolution.

This receptor was taken from a woman aged 25 to 45 who had recovered from COVID-19. The sample taken for sequencing was PBMCs or T cells enriched from blood (not recorded which). The chain carries TRBV7-9 and TRBJ2-7; 8 nucleotides line up with TRBD1. Written as DNA, the CDR3 is TGTGCCAGCAGCTTAGGGACAGGGTCCGAGCAGTACTTC. It yields the protein CASSLGTGSEQYF.